This record concerns one TCR beta chain sequence. The antigen is not known. Germline CDR1 is ENHRY and CDR2 is SYGVKD. Trimming at V came to 7 bases and at J to 0 bases, leaving 9 bases not matched to a gene. The CDR3 is 15 residues long. TCRdb redid the calling of the RACE reads with MiXCR, one entry per CDR3 protein. Of tens of thousands of distinct CDR3 sequences in the sample, over 9.5% were seen once. The data were taken from a study of human T cells and chemical hapten exposure. For the study at large: Yields of TCR per sample differed, chiefly owing to small differences in pooled library volume.

Study-wide results and limits: Significantly more large CDR3 similarity clusters arose among expanded TCRs than among controls.

Indicated time point: patch test 3, about 24 weeks after DPC sensitization. Documented treatment: therapeutic diphenylcyclopropenone sensitization with weekly scalp DPC. The total RNA was obtained from whole blood that was not fractionated. Each patch test followed a blood draw. The chain is built from TRBV10-3 and TRBJ2-7, with TRBD2 matching 7 bases. The TCR was taken from a woman aged 40-49 years with alopecia areata. Some clones in this sample may be carry-over from other donors' samples. The material sequenced was whole blood, taken in connection with sensitization to the hapten diphenylcyclopropenone (DPC). This CDR3 is CAIKASGLDSYEQYF. The DNA of the CDR3 is TGTGCCATCAAAGCTAGCGGCTTGGACTCCTACGAGCAGTACTTC.